The clone carrying this T cell receptor (beta chain) appeared once. Participants came from about 23 US areas, aged about 18 to 100 years. This sample was taken from a study of blood T cell repertoires in COVID-19. About the study: Researchers got acute and convalescent COVID-19 samples from the United States, Italy and Spain. PBMCs, B-cell-depleted T cells, or T cells provided the cDNA or gDNA that made up the material.

Method: immunoSEQ multiplex PCR; TCRdb's copy keeps in-frame clones and lacks some. The repertoire has about 400,000 clones, more than 75% of them found once; the top ten carry around 1.9%. The sequencing input was PBMCs or T cells enriched from blood (not recorded which). The clonotype was recovered from a man in his forties in a cohort exposed to, infected with or recovered from COVID-19 (not recorded which).

CDR3 coding DNA: TGTGCCATCAGTGAGTCCTACACCGGGGAGCTGTTTTTT. Encoded protein: CAISESYTGELFF. This chain joins TRBV10-3 and TRBJ2-2; D is unclear. The CDR3 loop spans 13 amino acids. Germline V lookup: CDR1 ENHRY, CDR2 SYGVKD. V was cut by 0 bases and J by 3 bases, with 2 bases left in between.